The rows below give T cell receptor beta chains drawn from one sample of a study of T cell responses to AZD1222 COVID-19 vaccine. Sequencing used immunoSEQ multiplex PCR; TCRdb keeps in-frame clones, though not all of them. The sample has fewer than 200,000 clones, approximately 86% seen once. The specimen comprised peripheral blood, sampled on day 0 of AZD1222 vaccination. The receptors come from an adult in good health. Both conserved end residues are part of each CDR3. Fields, in order: CDR3 length, V gene, J gene, clone size, D gene, CDR3 DNA, CDR3 protein. The D gene is left open where the match is weak. Not every row has a clone size; where given, it reads once, few, many or a size class.

15	TRBV4-1	TRBJ1-2	-	-	TGCGCCAGCAGCCAAGATGCAGGCCGTAACTATGGCTACACCTTC	CASSQDAGRNYGYTF
16	TRBV5-1	TRBJ2-2	-	TRBD2	TGCGCCAGCAGCTTGGTAGCGGGAGAACACACCGGGGAGCTGTTTTTT	CASSLVAGEHTGELFF
14	TRBV5-1	TRBJ1-1	once	TRBD1	TGCGCCAGCAGCGGTCCCGGGACAGTCACTGAAGCTTTCTTT	CASSGPGTVTEAFF
12	TRBV27	TRBJ1-1	-	-	TGTGCCAGCAGGGGGCGGCCGGGTGAAGCTTTCTTT	CASRGRPGEAFF
14	TRBV19	TRBJ1-1	-	-	TGTGCCAGTAGTACCTCGACAGCTAACACTGAAGCTTTCTTT	CASSTSTANTEAFF
17	TRBV7-9	TRBJ1-2	-	-	TGTGCCAGCAGCTTAGGGCCGGACCTGAATTTTATAGGTGGCTACACCTTC	CASSLGPDLNFIGGYTF
13	TRBV2	TRBJ1-2	-	-	TGTGCCAGCAATCTAGACAGGAACTATGGCTACACCTTC	CASNLDRNYGYTF
16	TRBV7-9	TRBJ2-2	-	TRBD2	TGTGCCAGCAGCCCGACGCGGGGGGGCGAGACCGGGGAGCTGTTTTTT	CASSPTRGGETGELFF
13	TRBV12-5	TRBJ2-7	-	-	TGTGCTAGTGTCGGTGGGGGCACCTACGAGCAGTACTTC	CASVGGGTYEQYF
16	TRBV11-2	TRBJ2-1	-	TRBD2	TGTGCCAGCAGCCGGACTAGCGGGGGAAAAAATGGTGAGCAGTTCTTC	CASSRTSGGKNGEQFF
15	TRBV10-3	TRBJ2-3	-	TRBD2	TGTGCCATCAACTCCGCGCGGGAGGGTGCAGATACGCAGTATTTT	CAINSAREGADTQYF
14	TRBV19	TRBJ1-2	-	-	TGTGCCAGTAGTGCGCGGGGAAGTCTCCTTGGCTACACCTTC	CASSARGSLLGYTF
13	TRBV2	TRBJ2-7	-	-	TGTGCCAGCACGGGCGGCAGCTCCTACGAGCAGTACTTC	CASTGGSSYEQYF
13	TRBV11-2	TRBJ1-4	-	TRBD1	TGTGCCAGCAGCCCCTCGACAGGGGAAAAACTGTTTTTT	CASSPSTGEKLFF
14	TRBV5-6	TRBJ2-7	-	TRBD1	TGTGCCAGCAGCGGGGGACAGGGGATTTACGAGCAGTACTTC	CASSGGQGIYEQYF
15	TRBV19	TRBJ2-7	-	-	TGTGCCAGTACCGATGGGACGGTGGGATCCTACGAGCAGTACTTC	CASTDGTVGSYEQYF
18	TRBV27	TRBJ1-5	-	-	TGTGCCAGCGGAACTCAGCTATTTCTTTTTCATAGCAATCAGCCCCAGCATTTT	CASGTQLFLFHSNQPQHF
13	TRBV28	TRBJ1-2	-	-	TGTGCCAGCACCATACAGCCCTATTATGGCTACACCTTC	CASTIQPYYGYTF
13	TRBV2	TRBJ1-1	once	-	TGTGCCAGCAGTGTCAGGGGTGGTACTGAAGCTTTCTTT	CASSVRGGTEAFF
11	TRBV7-8	TRBJ2-4	few	-	TGTGCCAGCAGCCCTTTGAACATTCAGTACTTC	CASSPLNIQYF